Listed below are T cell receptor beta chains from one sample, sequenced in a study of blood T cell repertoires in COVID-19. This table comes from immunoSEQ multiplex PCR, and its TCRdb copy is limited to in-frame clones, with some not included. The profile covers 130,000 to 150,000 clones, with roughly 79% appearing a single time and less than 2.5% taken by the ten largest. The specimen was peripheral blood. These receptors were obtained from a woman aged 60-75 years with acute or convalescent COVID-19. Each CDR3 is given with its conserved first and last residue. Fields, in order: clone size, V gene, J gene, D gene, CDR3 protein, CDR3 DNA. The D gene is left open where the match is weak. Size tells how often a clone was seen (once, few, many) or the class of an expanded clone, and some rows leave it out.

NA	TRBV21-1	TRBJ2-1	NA	CASSKIGSSGRNEQFF	TGTGCCAGCAGCAAGATAGGATCTAGCGGGAGGAATGAGCAGTTCTTC
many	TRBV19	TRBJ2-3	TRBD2	CASRGAGERSDTQYF	TGTGCCAGTAGGGGAGCGGGAGAGCGGTCAGATACGCAGTATTTT
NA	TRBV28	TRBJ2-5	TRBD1	CASTETRGLTQYF	TGTGCCAGCACCGAAACTAGGGGGCTAACCCAGTACTTC
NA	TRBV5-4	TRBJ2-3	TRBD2	CASSLGGGLAGGTDTQYF	TGTGCCAGCAGCTTGGGAGGGGGACTAGCGGGAGGGACAGATACGCAGTATTTT
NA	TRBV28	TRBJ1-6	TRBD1	CASLAGTGYNSPLHF	TGTGCCAGCTTGGCCGGGACAGGGTATAATTCACCCCTCCACTTT
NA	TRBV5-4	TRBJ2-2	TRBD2	CASSLGLAGHHNTGELFF	TGTGCCAGCAGCTTGGGACTAGCGGGCCACCACAACACCGGGGAGCTGTTTTTT
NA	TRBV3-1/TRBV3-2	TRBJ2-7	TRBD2	CASSQDTSGRMGTYEQYF	TGTGCCAGCAGCCAAGATACTAGCGGGAGAATGGGAACCTACGAGCAGTACTTC
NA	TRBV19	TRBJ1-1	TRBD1	CASSFRTGYQTDEAFF	TGTGCCAGTAGTTTTCGGACAGGGTACCAAACGGATGAAGCTTTCTTT
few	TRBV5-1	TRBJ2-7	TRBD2	CASSWSGRFPYEQYF	TGCGCCAGCAGTTGGAGCGGGAGGTTCCCCTACGAGCAGTACTTC
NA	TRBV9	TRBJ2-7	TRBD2	CASSPRTSGVYEQYF	TGTGCCAGCAGCCCGAGGACTAGCGGAGTCTACGAGCAGTACTTC
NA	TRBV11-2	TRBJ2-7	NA	CASSPGFKDYEQYF	TGTGCCAGCAGCCCGGGGTTCAAAGACTACGAGCAGTACTTC
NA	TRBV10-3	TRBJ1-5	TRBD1	CAIRAGTGEQPQHF	TGTGCCATCAGGGCTGGGACAGGGGAACAGCCCCAGCATTTT
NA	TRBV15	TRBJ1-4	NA	CATSSSLDEKLFF	TGTGCCACCAGCAGCTCCCTAGATGAAAAACTGTTTTTT
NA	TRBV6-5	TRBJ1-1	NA	CASSYSTDTEAFF	TGTGCCAGCAGTTATTCGACAGATACTGAAGCTTTCTTT
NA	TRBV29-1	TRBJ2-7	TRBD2	CSVGTTSGTYEQYF	TGCAGCGTTGGAACAACTAGCGGAACCTACGAGCAGTACTTC
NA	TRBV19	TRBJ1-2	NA	CASSIDLNSNYGYTF	TGTGCCAGTAGTATAGATCTAAACAGCAACTATGGCTACACCTTC
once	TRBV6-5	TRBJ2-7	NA	CASRARLGGEQYF	TGTGCCAGCAGAGCCAGACTAGGCGGCGAGCAGTACTTC
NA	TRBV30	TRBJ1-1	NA	CAWSVLGRGTEAFF	TGTGCCTGGAGTGTACTGGGCAGGGGCACTGAAGCTTTCTTT
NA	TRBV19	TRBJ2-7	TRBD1	CASSISRGTGTLSHLF	TGTGCCAGTAGTATTTCCCGGGGGACAGGGACCCTCTCCCACCTTTTC